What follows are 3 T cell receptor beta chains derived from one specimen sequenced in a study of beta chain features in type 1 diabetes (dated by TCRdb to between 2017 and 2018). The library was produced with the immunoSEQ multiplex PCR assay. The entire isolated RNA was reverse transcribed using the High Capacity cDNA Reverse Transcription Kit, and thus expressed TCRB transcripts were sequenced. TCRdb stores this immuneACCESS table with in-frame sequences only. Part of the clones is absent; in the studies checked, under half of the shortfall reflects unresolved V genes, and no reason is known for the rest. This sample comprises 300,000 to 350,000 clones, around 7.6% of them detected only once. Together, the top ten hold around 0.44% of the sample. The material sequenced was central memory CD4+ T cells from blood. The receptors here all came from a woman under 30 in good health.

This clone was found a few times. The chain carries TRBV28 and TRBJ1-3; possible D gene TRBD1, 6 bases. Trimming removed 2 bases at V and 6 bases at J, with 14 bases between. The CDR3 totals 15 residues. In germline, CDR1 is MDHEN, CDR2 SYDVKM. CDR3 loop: CASSLPDGQLNTIYF. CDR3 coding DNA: TGTGCCAGCAGTTTACCGGATGGACAGTTAAACACCATATATTTT.

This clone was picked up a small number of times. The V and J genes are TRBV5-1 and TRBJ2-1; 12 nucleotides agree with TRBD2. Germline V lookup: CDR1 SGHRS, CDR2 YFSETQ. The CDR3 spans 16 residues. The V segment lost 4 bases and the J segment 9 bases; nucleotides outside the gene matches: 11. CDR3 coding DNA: TGCGCCAGCAGCCTACTAGCGGGGGGCGTCAATAGTGAGCAGTTCTTC. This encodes CASSLLAGGVNSEQFF.

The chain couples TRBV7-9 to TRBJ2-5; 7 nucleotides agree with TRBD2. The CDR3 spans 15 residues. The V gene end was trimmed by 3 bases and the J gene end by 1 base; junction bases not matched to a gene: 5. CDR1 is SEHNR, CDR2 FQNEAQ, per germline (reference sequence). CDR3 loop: CASSFGSGLQETQYF. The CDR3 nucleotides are TGTGCCAGCAGCTTTGGTAGCGGGCTCCAAGAGACCCAGTACTTC.